Given below is one T cell receptor (beta chain) in context. Its antigen specificity is not known. The record has no base qualities; no much larger clone is one base away. Relative to germline, V is missing 3 bases and J is missing 3 bases, with 8 bases of the junction outside any gene match. Taken from cysteine to phenylalanine, the CDR3 has 16 residues. The only DNA kept is the CDR3, 48 bases in frame from the first base. Via the germline V gene, CDR1 is MDHEN and CDR2 SYDVKM. The sample originates from a study of cytomegalovirus exposure and HLA in healthy donors (TCRdb year 2017). With regard to the full study: According to an earlier analysis of a few hundred of the donors, some 180 million T cells yielded over 90 million unique TCR beta sequences and about 280 Gb of sequence data. Several DR-DQ haplotypes were treated as single units for association and clustering because of strong linkage in the cohort. Typing coverage differed by locus: A, B, C, DRB1 and DQB1 were typed in roughly 620-640 donors, DQA1 in about 510, DPA1 in approximately 610, and DPB1 in about 450. Among the roughly 410 genotyped donors, about 83% belonged to the genetic ancestry cluster associated with self-reported Caucasian donors. The study aimed to test whether signatures of past pathogen exposure could be identified by cataloging public T cell receptors. Both class I and class II loci were covered by HLA typing, at four-digit resolution. An early release covering roughly 640 HLA-typed donors comprised around 300 gigabases of sequencing data and roughly 85 million unique TCR sequences. To decide whether each TCR beta V gene segment behaved as functional or pseudogenic, an earlier analysis of 587 of the donors relied on high-throughput TCR beta sequencing. To study patterns of TCR occurrence, a later analysis re-analyzed previously published TCR beta repertoires from 600 to 750 donors and added high-resolution HLA genotyping. Using immunosequencing, the study profiled T cell repertoires from fewer than 700 subjects and related those repertoires to cytomegalovirus serostatus. Rather than drawing on any new phenotypic data, the later analysis identified candidate immune exposures from TCR beta sequences and the way those sequences occurred across donors. The study combined high-throughput TCR immunosequencing, statistical association of individual TCRs with disease status, and machine learning to predict cytomegalovirus infection status. Every repertoire in the discovery cohort had been generated on one and the same sequencing platform. Along with the approximately 650-subject first cohort, a separate validation cohort of roughly 110 different subjects was used. A later genetic analysis used genome-wide SNP genotypes for about 60% of the roughly 670 donors, treating that subset as a discovery cohort. On average, roughly 240,000 unique TCR beta nucleotide sequences were sequenced per donor among about 400 genotyped donors of the cohort, with 15% to 20% of those sequences being non-productive. Donor age, sex, ethnicity and CMV serostatus were compiled together with the repertoire data. General conclusions and limits of the study: The only immune exposure information available for the cohort was CMV serostatus. In a later analysis, most CMV-associated TCR beta chains were found to appear HLA-restricted, with HLA associations seemingly driven largely by CMV exposure. The study listed 150 to 200 TCR beta chains as associated with cytomegalovirus. HLA typing was unavailable for some donors at each locus, so association tests used only the typed subset. It was suggested by the authors that the approach could potentially be generalized to other disease states and immunological phenotypes. Because the 87-base-pair reads could not distinguish some IMGT-functional V segments, including TRBV6-2 and TRBV6-3, those segments were excluded. The cohort was sequenced for TCR beta chains only, and without alpha or paired-chain data the features that could be detected were limited. The earlier analysis of approximately 560 of the donors excluded 15 to 20 rarely observed V segments, including chromosome 9 orphons, because counts were too low. Specific HLA alleles were associated with 16,951 TCR beta sequences at a false discovery rate of 0.05 in a later analysis. According to a later analysis, TCR association rates differed among HLA loci, with DRB1 alleles showing the most associated TCRs and HLA-C alleles showing the fewest. According to a later genetic analysis, donors in an Asian-associated ancestry cluster had fewer N-insertions in productive TCRs than the approximately 670-donor mean. The classifier was reported to diagnose cytomegalovirus status with high specificity and sensitivity in both the original cohort and the validation cohort. V-gene and J-gene trimming of TCR beta chains was associated with a missense DCLRE1C variant in a later genetic analysis, and the association was replicated in an independent cohort. Strong co-occurrence of HLA alleles, especially DR and DQ, made assigning TCR associations to individual alleles difficult. Most TCR sequences were observed very rarely across donors, whereas some public TCRs were present in many individuals. In vitro tests confirmed that a few of the cytomegalovirus-associated TCR beta chains recognize cytomegalovirus antigens. A cluster of highly shared sequence variants was judged likely to represent a technical artifact of the sequencing pipeline. In an earlier analysis of 587 of the donors, most TCR beta V segments were observed in productive rearrangements about 87% or about 30% of the time, broadly matching IMGT annotations. A further reported finding was that TCR beta sequences accurately predicted the HLA-A and HLA-B alleles for most subjects in the first cohort. Correlated functional status among segregating V segments might reflect linkage disequilibrium, but an unknown experimental factor could not be ruled out. Roughly uniform sequencing depth across donors was assumed in presence/absence analyses, although this assumption may not hold. In a later analysis, several top co-occurrence clusters were reported to appear linked to parvovirus B19, influenza, CMV and Epstein-Barr virus. A later analysis found that HLA-associated TCR beta chains were more clonally expanded and had lower generation probabilities than equally common non-associated chains.

The cohort comprised 550 to 700 healthy bone marrow donors. At the time of sampling, all cohort members were nominally healthy, though unrecorded immune exposures were likely present. The donor tested CMV seronegative, placing the donor among the roughly 350 seronegative members of the cohort. Every donor gave a peripheral blood sample, and the peripheral blood mononuclear cells from that sample were used for TCR beta sequencing. The Qiagen DNeasy Blood Extraction Kit was used to extract genomic DNA from the blood cell samples. The library was produced with the immunoSEQ multiplex PCR assay. For the multiplex PCR, a mixture combining 60 forward primers for TCR Vbeta segments and 13 reverse primers for TCR Jbeta segments was used. A multiplex PCR assay on genomic DNA amplified the CDR3 region of rearranged TCR beta genes. Amplified TCR beta libraries were sequenced as 87-base-pair reads on the Illumina HiSeq System. From the authors' description of their analysis: A later analysis counted tens of millions of unique TCR beta chains across the 640 or so repertoires, and roughly 10 million of these chains were shared by at least two donors. Raw reads were error-corrected and collapsed into unique sequences with a nearest-neighbor algorithm that merged closely related sequences to remove PCR and sequencing errors. CDR3 sequences were aligned to IMGT reference sequences to assign V, D and J gene segments. For a sequence to be retained, at least a six-nucleotide match to both a V gene segment and a J gene segment was required. Rearrangements were classified as productive when the CDR3 lacked stop codons and remained in frame with V and J, and all other rearrangements were classified as non-productive. CDR3 was defined by IMGT convention, running from the second conserved V-encoded cysteine to the conserved J-encoded phenylalanine. In an earlier analysis of approximately 500 of the donors, sequences lacking an unambiguous match to a single V gene segment were excluded. An earlier analysis of a few hundred of the donors called V segments functional above 56.7% productive rearrangements and segregating when the between-donor standard deviation exceeded 5%. A statistical classification framework was developed to diagnose cytomegalovirus status using the catalog of TCR beta chain sequences. In a later analysis, V and J genes were assigned by comparing TCR nucleotide sequences against IMGT/GENE-DB human TR gene sequences. A later analysis assigned CDR3 sequences and most-parsimonious VDJ recombination scenarios with the TCRdist pipeline. In a later analysis, each TCR beta chain was defined by its CDR3 amino acid sequence together with its V-gene family, and reads without a unique V-gene family were excluded. In a later analysis, 500 to 700 highly shared, low-generation-probability nucleotide sequences were removed to address suspected cross-contamination and a sequencing artifact. A later analysis calculated a clonal expansion index for each public chain from normalized within-repertoire ranks of inferred template counts. A later analysis computed generation probabilities with a VDJ recombination model fitted to out-of-frame rearrangements, and checked the results against IGoR. A later analysis scored TCR-TCR, TCR-HLA and TCR-CMV co-occurrence with hypergeometric tests, applying a repertoire-size bias correction to TCR pairs. A later analysis estimated false discovery rates by permuting HLA or CMV assignments 20 times. In a later analysis, co-occurring TCRs were grouped with DBSCAN, and TCRdist sequence similarity was added when clustering was performed within HLA-allele-positive subsets. Co-occurrence clustering excluded repertoires with fewer than 30,000 or more than 120,000 public chains, plus five with anomalous nucleotide sharing. This is the immuneACCESS table as TCRdb keeps it, with only in-frame sequences that have V and J called. A part of the clones is gone; compared with another copy, unresolved V genes explain less than half, and the rest is unexplained. The V and J calls and clone size are taken from that table; D and trimming were inferred from the DNA. This sample has some 130,000 clones in its table, and 80% of those were observed once. The top ten clones comprise 2% to 2.5% of the sample.

Specimen: PBMCs. This chain is built from TRBV28 and TRBJ1-2; the junction holds 9 bases that match TRBD1. This clonotype was sampled from a man aged 25-40 years in good health and CMV-seronegative. The DNA reads TGTGCCAGCAGTTTTTACAGGGGGCATATAGACTATGGCTACACCTTC. It codes for CASSFYRGHIDYGYTF.